This T cell receptor beta chain was identified during a study of cytomegalovirus exposure and HLA in healthy donors. Losses at the gene ends were 4 bases for V and 8 bases for J; bases not matched to a gene: 5. Germline values: CDR1 SEHNR, CDR2 FQNEAQ (reference sequence). The CDR3 contains 13 residues. Findings of the study overall: Some V segments, including TRBV6-2 and TRBV6-3, were excluded as indistinguishable.

This PCR relied on a set of 60 Vbeta primers and 13 Jbeta primers. Clones were read by immunoSEQ multiplex PCR, and TCRdb kept only the in-frame ones, dropping some. The data hold 60,000 to 85,000 clones, with around 84% observed a single time. Points on this clone: The antigen is not known.

V gene TRBV7-9 combines with J gene TRBJ2-3; 8 nucleotides line up with TRBD1. The material sequenced was PBMCs. The TCR sequence derives from a man aged 65 to 79 in good health and CMV-seropositive. CDR3 nucleotide sequence: TGTGCCAGCAGCTACGGACAGGGCGGTACGCAGTATTTT. Amino acids: CASSYGQGGTQYF.